Listed below are T cell receptor beta chains from one sample, sequenced in a study of CD8+ T cells in alopecia areata. Only in-frame clones appear in the TCRdb table, and some are missing; sequencing was by immunoSEQ multiplex PCR. The table has over 150,000 clones, around 50% seen once. Sequencing was performed on CD8+ T cells sorted from blood. The receptors come from a human donor in good health. Each CDR3 is given with its conserved first and last residue. D genes are given only for firm matches. Rows give clone size only sometimes, using once, few, many, or a class for an expanded clone.

NA TRBJ2-5 NA TRBV4-2 CASSQTKGETQYF TGTGCCAGCAGCCAAACAAAGGGTGAGACCCAGTACTTC
NA TRBJ2-7 NA TRBV4-1 CASSQEGVGSTYEQYF TGCGCCAGCAGCCAAGAAGGGGTCGGATCTACCTACGAGCAGTACTTC
TRBD1 TRBJ2-4 few TRBV19 CASSIGTGQNIQYF TGTGCCAGTAGTATAGGGACAGGTCAAAACATTCAGTACTTC
NA TRBJ2-7 NA TRBV30 CAWSVFTGFYEQYF TGTGCCTGGAGTGTATTTACGGGATTTTACGAGCAGTACTTC
TRBD1 TRBJ2-5 NA TRBV6-5 CASGESTGEQETQYF TGTGCCAGCGGAGAATCGACAGGGGAACAAGAGACCCAGTACTTC
NA TRBJ2-7 once TRBV29-1 CSVEDWKQYF TGCAGCGTTGAGGACTGGAAGCAGTACTTC
NA TRBJ2-3 few TRBV5-1 CASSPDRGNADTQYF TGCGCCAGCAGCCCGGACCGGGGGAACGCAGATACGCAGTATTTT
NA TRBJ2-2 NA TRBV25-1 CASSLQGLGGELFF TGTGCCAGCAGTCTACAGGGATTGGGCGGGGAGCTGTTTTTT
NA TRBJ2-1 few TRBV29-1 CSVEPASTYNEQFF TGCAGCGTTGAGCCTGCGAGCACGTACAATGAGCAGTTCTTC
NA TRBJ2-7 NA TRBV6-5 CASSRSPERPYEQYF TGTGCCAGCAGTCGGTCCCCTGAGCGACCCTACGAGCAGTACTTC
NA TRBJ1-6 few TRBV5-1 CASSYPRGEGRNSPLHF TGCGCCAGCAGTTACCCCAGGGGTGAGGGAAGGAATTCACCCCTCCACTTT
TRBD1 TRBJ1-1 NA TRBV30 CAWSKDRGWTEAFF TGTGCCTGGAGCAAAGACAGGGGATGGACTGAAGCTTTCTTT
NA TRBJ1-3 few TRBV29-1 CSVDSDPGNTIYF TGCAGCGTTGATTCTGACCCTGGAAACACCATATATTTT
NA TRBJ2-7 NA TRBV7-6 CASSLSHSYEQYF TGTGCCAGCAGCTTATCACACTCCTACGAGCAGTACTTC
NA TRBJ1-2 NA TRBV29-1 CSAQDNYGYTF TGCAGCGCCCAGGATAACTATGGCTACACCTTC
TRBD1 TRBJ2-3 NA TRBV9 CASSAGTAPSTDTQYF TGTGCCAGCAGCGCCGGGACAGCCCCTAGCACAGATACGCAGTATTTT
NA TRBJ2-3 once TRBV15 CATSRTATDTQYF TGTGCCACCAGCAGGACAGCCACAGATACGCAGTATTTT
NA TRBJ2-1 NA TRBV2 CASSPWRGNDDEQFF TGTGCCAGCAGTCCCTGGAGGGGAAACGACGATGAGCAGTTCTTC
NA TRBJ2-5 NA TRBV13 CASTSGRGHAETQYF TGTGCCAGCACCTCGGGGCGGGGCCACGCCGAGACCCAGTACTTC
NA TRBJ1-5 NA TRBV5-6 CASSPGEGGNQPQHF TGTGCCAGCAGCCCGGGCGAGGGGGGCAATCAGCCCCAGCATTTT
NA TRBJ2-3 NA TRBV7-9 CASSLNYADGTDTQYF TGTGCCAGCAGCTTAAATTACGCGGACGGCACAGATACGCAGTATTTT
NA TRBJ1-1 NA TRBV27 CASSLSKGSEAFF TGTGCCAGCAGTTTATCGAAGGGTTCTGAAGCTTTCTTT
NA TRBJ1-1 NA TRBV27 CASSLNNRAHTEAFF TGTGCCAGCAGTTTAAATAACAGGGCGCACACTGAAGCTTTCTTT
NA TRBJ1-1 NA TRBV27 CASTGVGNTEAFF TGTGCCAGCACAGGGGTTGGGAACACTGAAGCTTTCTTT
TRBD2 TRBJ2-3 NA TRBV4-1 CASSQGLAGGTSTDTQYF TGCGCCAGCAGCCAAGGTCTAGCGGGGGGGACTAGCACAGATACGCAGTATTTT
NA TRBJ2-7 NA TRBV2 CASTEVSYEQYF TGTGCCAGCACCGAGGTATCCTACGAGCAGTACTTC
NA TRBJ2-7 NA TRBV6-1 CASSLAFPSYEQYF TGTGCCAGCAGTCTAGCGTTCCCATCCTACGAGCAGTACTTC
NA TRBJ1-1 few TRBV5-1 CASSFSGPPTEAFF TGCGCCAGCAGCTTTTCCGGTCCGCCGACTGAAGCTTTCTTT
TRBD1 TRBJ2-5 NA TRBV7-9 CASSSLRAQGEETQYF TGTGCCAGCAGCTCATTGCGGGCACAGGGGGAGGAGACCCAGTACTTC
NA TRBJ1-5 NA TRBV5-6 CASSLGGGYQPQHF TGTGCCAGCAGCTTAGGGGGTGGTTATCAGCCCCAGCATTTT
NA TRBJ2-5 NA TRBV2 CASILGDGQETQYF TGTGCCAGCATCTTAGGTGACGGACAAGAGACCCAGTACTTC
TRBD2 TRBJ2-1 NA TRBV6-6 CASSLTGTSGNNEQFF TGTGCCAGCAGTTTGACCGGGACTAGCGGGAACAATGAGCAGTTCTTC
TRBD1 TRBJ2-5 NA TRBV19 CASSLGQYEETQYF TGTGCCAGTAGTTTGGGACAGTACGAGGAGACCCAGTACTTC
NA TRBJ1-2 NA TRBV2 CASTETVNYGYTF TGTGCCAGCACCGAGACAGTAAACTATGGCTACACCTTC
NA TRBJ2-7 once TRBV30 CAWSDDSPYEQYF TGTGCCTGGAGCGATGACAGTCCCTACGAGCAGTACTTC
NA TRBJ2-4 NA TRBV7-9 CASSLTSTAAKNIQYF TGTGCCAGCAGCTTAACCTCGACAGCAGCCAAAAACATTCAGTACTTC
NA TRBJ2-5 few TRBV29-1 CSVEGGKEMETQYF TGCAGCGTTGAAGGTGGGAAGGAGATGGAGACCCAGTACTTC
NA TRBJ2-5 NA TRBV2 CASIYSYYGQETQYF TGTGCCAGCATTTACAGTTATTACGGGCAAGAGACCCAGTACTTC
NA TRBJ2-4 NA TRBV9 CASSSGSADIQYF TGTGCCAGCAGCTCTGGCTCGGCGGACATTCAGTACTTC
NA TRBJ1-1 NA TRBV5-1 CASSLRTANTEAFF TGCGCCAGCAGCTTGAGGACCGCGAACACTGAAGCTTTCTTT
NA TRBJ2-3 NA TRBV6-4 CASSEGSQDTQYF TGTGCCAGCAGTGAGGGCTCTCAAGATACGCAGTATTTT
NA TRBJ1-1 NA TRBV29-1 CSGEGGTEAFF TGCAGCGGGGAAGGGGGAACTGAAGCTTTCTTT
NA TRBJ1-2 NA TRBV2 CASTDSNYGYTF TGTGCCAGCACTGACAGCAACTATGGCTACACCTTC
TRBD2 TRBJ2-3 NA TRBV7-9 CASSLAQSSGTDTQYF TGTGCCAGCAGCTTAGCGCAGTCTAGCGGAACAGATACGCAGTATTTT